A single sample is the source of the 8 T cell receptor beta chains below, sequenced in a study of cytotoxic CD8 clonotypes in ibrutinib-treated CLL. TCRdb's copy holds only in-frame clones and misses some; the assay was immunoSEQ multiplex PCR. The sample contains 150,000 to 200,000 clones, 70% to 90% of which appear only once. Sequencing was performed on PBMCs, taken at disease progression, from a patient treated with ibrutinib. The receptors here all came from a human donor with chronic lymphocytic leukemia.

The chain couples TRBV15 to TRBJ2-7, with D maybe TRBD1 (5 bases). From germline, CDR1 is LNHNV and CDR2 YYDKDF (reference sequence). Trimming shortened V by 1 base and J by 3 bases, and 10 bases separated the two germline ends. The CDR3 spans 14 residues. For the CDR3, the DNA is TGTGCCACCAGCAGAGTTAGACAGAGCTACGAGCAGTACTTC. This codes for CATSRVRQSYEQYF.

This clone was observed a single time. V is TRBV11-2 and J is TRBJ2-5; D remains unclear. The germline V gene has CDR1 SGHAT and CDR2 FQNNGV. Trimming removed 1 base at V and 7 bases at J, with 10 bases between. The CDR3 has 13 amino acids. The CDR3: CASSLVILGTQYF. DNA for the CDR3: TGTGCCAGCAGCTTAGTTATTCTTGGGACCCAGTACTTC.

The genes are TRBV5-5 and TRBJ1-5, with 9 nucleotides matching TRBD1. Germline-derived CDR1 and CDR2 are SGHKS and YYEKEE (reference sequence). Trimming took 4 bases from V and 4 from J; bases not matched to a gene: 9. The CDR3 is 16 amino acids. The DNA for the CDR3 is TGTGCCAGCAGCACCGGGACAGGGTCTTCGAATCAGCCCCAGCATTTT. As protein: CASSTGTGSSNQPQHF. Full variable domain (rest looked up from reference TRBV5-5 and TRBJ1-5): DAGVTQSPTHLIKTRGQQVTLRCSPISGHKSVSWYQQVLGQGPQFIFQYYEKEERGRGNFPDRFSARQFPNYSSELNVNALLLGDSALYLCASSTGTGSSNQPQHFGDGTRLSIL.

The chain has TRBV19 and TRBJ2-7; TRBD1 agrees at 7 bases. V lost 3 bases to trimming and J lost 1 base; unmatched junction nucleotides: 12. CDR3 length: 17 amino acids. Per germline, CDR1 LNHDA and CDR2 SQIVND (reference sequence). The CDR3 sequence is CASSILGAGTESYEQYF. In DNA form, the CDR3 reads TGTGCCAGTAGTATTCTCGGGGCCGGGACAGAATCCTACGAGCAGTACTTC.

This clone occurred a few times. In nucleotides, the CDR3 is TGTGCCTGGAGTGCGGCAGGGGAGTCTGGGGCCAACGTCCTGACTTTC. Encoded protein: CAWSAAGESGANVLTF. V gene TRBV30 combines with J gene TRBJ2-6; possible D gene TRBD1, 6 bases. Germline V gene sequence: CDR1 GTSNPN, CDR2 SVGIG (reference sequence). Trimming removed 1 base from V and 1 base from J, with 11 bases in between. The CDR3 has 16 residues. Using reference TRBV30 and TRBJ2-6 for the parts outside the CDR3, the full variable domain is SQTIHQWPATLVQPVGSPLSLECTVEGTSNPNLYWYRQAAGRGLQLLFYSVGIGQISSEVPQNLSASRPQDRQFILSSKKLLLSDSGFYLCAWSAAGESGANVLTFGAGSRLTVL.

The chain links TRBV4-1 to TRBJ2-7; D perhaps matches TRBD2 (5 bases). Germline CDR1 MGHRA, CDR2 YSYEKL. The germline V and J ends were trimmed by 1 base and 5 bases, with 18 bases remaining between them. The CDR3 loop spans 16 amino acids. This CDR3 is CASSQVVGTRGDEQYF. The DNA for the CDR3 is TGCGCCAGCAGCCAAGTCGTCGGCACTAGAGGCGACGAGCAGTACTTC.

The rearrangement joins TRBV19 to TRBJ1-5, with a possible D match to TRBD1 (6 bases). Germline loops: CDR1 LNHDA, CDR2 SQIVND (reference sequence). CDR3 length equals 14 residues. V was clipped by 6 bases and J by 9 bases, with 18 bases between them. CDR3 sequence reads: CASSQGGPAPPQHF. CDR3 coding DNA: TGTGCCAGTAGCCAAGGGGGACCTGCTCCGCCCCAGCATTTT.

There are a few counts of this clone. In nucleotides, the CDR3 is TGTGCCAGCTCACCAAACCTACTACTAGGGAATGAGCAGTTCTTC. It translates to CASSPNLLLGNEQFF. The chain employs TRBV18 and TRBJ2-1, with D perhaps matching TRBD2 (5 bases). V shed 2 bases and J shed 7 bases, with 15 bases lying between them. Per the germline V gene, CDR1 is KGHSH and CDR2 is LQKENI. This CDR3 region has 15 residues.